The 32 T cell receptor beta chains below come from one sample, sequenced in a study of blood T cell repertoires in COVID-19. Clones were sequenced by immunoSEQ multiplex PCR, and TCRdb holds only the in-frame ones, with some missing. This table has some 110,000 clones, 82% appearing once. Sequencing was carried out using peripheral blood. Receptors originate from a woman between 65 and 79 years old with acute or convalescent COVID-19.

The chain carries TRBV11-3 and TRBJ1-4; 8 positions match TRBD1. Germline V gene data show CDR1 as SGHNT and CDR2 as YENEEA. The CDR3 has 16 amino acids. Trimming removed 4 bases from V and 12 bases from J; junction bases left unmatched: 16. The CDR3 bases are TGTGCCAGCAGCTCCGATACAGGGGGATGGAGGGGTGAACTGTTTTTT. Protein: CASSSDTGGWRGELFF.

Remarks on this clone: The same CDR3 is also encoded by other DNA sequences in this sample. The chain recombines TRBV7-3 with TRBJ1-1; unclear D gene. V was pared by 5 bases and J by 1 base, with 11 bases between. CDR1 and CDR2 from the germline V gene are SGHTA and FQGTGA. The CDR3 contains 14 residues. The CDR3 nucleotides read TGTGCCAGCAGCCCTTATGGCCAGAACACTGAAGCTTTCTTT. Translation gives CASSPYGQNTEAFF.

This chain connects TRBV4-3 to TRBJ1-5; D call uncertain. The V end was cut by 3 bases, the J end by 6 bases, with 15 bases between. This CDR3 has 15 residues. CDR1 is LGHNA, CDR2 YSLEER, per germline. The CDR3 loop reads CASSHTGSLPQPQHF. Here the CDR3 DNA reads TGCGCCAGCAGCCACACCGGGTCCCTTCCTCAGCCCCAGCATTTT.

The rearrangement uses TRBV19 and TRBJ2-7; 12 bases are a match to TRBD2. Germline values: CDR1 LNHDA, CDR2 SQIVND (reference sequence). V shed 8 bases, J shed 2 bases, and the junction held 7 bases outside the gene matches. The CDR3 runs 15 residues. The CDR3 protein is CASSRLAGAAYEQYF. The CDR3 nucleotides are TGTGCCAGTTCTAGACTAGCGGGGGCCGCCTACGAGCAGTACTTC.

This rearrangement joins TRBV4-3 to TRBJ1-5, with D hard to call. CDR1 and CDR2 (germline): LGHNA, YSLEER. The CDR3 totals 15 residues. Trimming stripped 0 bases from V and 7 bases from J, with 13 bases between. The DNA of the CDR3 is TGCGCCAGCAGCCAAGATTGGGGAGGTGGACAGCCCCAGCATTTT. Translation: CASSQDWGGGQPQHF.

The chain recombines TRBV18 with TRBJ2-5; possible D gene TRBD2, 5 bases. V was shortened by 4 bases and J by 4 bases, with 10 bases between the two germline ends. Germline V gene data show CDR1 as KGHSH and CDR2 as LQKENI. CDR3 length: 13 residues. The CDR3 DNA reads as TGTGCCAGCTCACAGGGCAGCGGAGAGACCCAGTACTTC. This translates into CASSQGSGETQYF.

This clone came up once. V gene TRBV19 combines with J gene TRBJ1-4; the D gene is possibly TRBD1 (5 bases). CDR1 and CDR2 (germline): LNHDA, SQIVND (reference sequence). The V and J ends lost 4 bases and 6 bases respectively, with 18 bases between them. CDR3 size: 16 residues. The CDR3 coding sequence is TGTGCCAGTAGTAGTTCCAGGGTCGGTGGCGATGAAAAACTGTTTTTT. It encodes CASSSSRVGGDEKLFF.

This chain connects TRBV5-1 to TRBJ1-1; possibly TRBD1 for D (5 bases). The CDR3 is made up of 16 amino acids. V lost 2 bases and J 2 bases, leaving 16 bases between the germline ends. Looked up from germline, CDR1 is SGHRS and CDR2 is YFSETQ. CDR3 coding DNA: TGCGCCAGCAGCTTTGAAAGGGGAAAAGGAAACACTGAAGCTTTCTTT. Translated: CASSFERGKGNTEAFF. The full variable domain, rest sourced from reference TRBV5-1 and TRBJ1-1, is KAGVTQTPRYLIKTRGQQVTLSCSPISGHRSVSWYQQTPGQGLQFLFEYFSETQRNKGNFPGRFSGRQFSNSRSEMNVSTLELGDSALYLCASSFERGKGNTEAFFGQGTRLTVV.

The V call is TRBV19, the J call TRBJ2-3, with 10 bases that match TRBD2. CDR3 length equals 16 residues. From germline, CDR1 is LNHDA and CDR2 SQIVND (reference sequence). V lost 7 bases, J lost 8 bases, and 15 bases stayed unmatched. The CDR3 nucleotides are TGTGCCAGTACGCTAGCGGGGGAACTCCAAGGGGGTACGCAGTATTTT. This sequence encodes CASTLAGELQGGTQYF.

V is TRBV9 and J is TRBJ1-2; TRBD1 agrees at 9 bases. The junction had 7 bases not matched to a gene; V was cut back by 4 bases and J by 6 bases. The CDR3 runs 14 residues. The V gene's germline CDR1 is SGDLS and CDR2 YYNGEE. In DNA form, the CDR3 reads TGTGCCAGCAGCCCCGGACAGGGGAAGGATGGCTACACCTTC. Translating it yields CASSPGQGKDGYTF.

The CDR3: CASRKGHNSYNEQFF. The CDR3 DNA reads TGTGCCAGCAGGAAGGGACATAATTCCTACAATGAGCAGTTCTTC. The gene calls are TRBV2 and TRBJ2-1; the D gene is possibly TRBD1 (6 bases). From germline, CDR1 is SNHLY and CDR2 FYNNEI. V dropped 6 bases and J dropped 1 base, with 13 bases sitting between them. This CDR3 is 15 amino acids long. Full variable domain (outside the CDR3, taken from reference TRBV2 and TRBJ2-1): EPEVTQTPSHQVTQMGQEVILRCVPISNHLYFYWYRQILGQKVEFLVSFYNNEISEKSEIFDDQFSVERPDGSNFTLKIRSTKLEDSAMYFCASRKGHNSYNEQFFGPGTRLTVL.

The genes are TRBV4-1 and TRBJ1-3, with a tentative D call TRBD1 (5 bases). Germline V CDR1 and CDR2: MGHRA, YSYEKL. The CDR3 covers 18 residues. The V end was cut by 0 bases, the J end by 2 bases, with 17 bases between. The chain's CDR3 is CASSQEVFRGGAGNTIYF. CDR3 nucleotides: TGCGCCAGCAGCCAAGAAGTATTTCGCGGGGGGGCTGGAAACACCATATATTTT.

The V call is TRBV3-1 (or the pseudogene TRBV3-2), the J call TRBJ1-3; D is unclear. Germline V gene lookup returns CDR1 LGHDT and CDR2 YNNKEL (reference sequence). With 0 bases removed from V and 7 bases from J, the gap between germline ends came to 4 bases. The CDR3 runs 12 residues. This CDR3 reads CASSQDANTIYF. The CDR3 coding sequence is TGTGCCAGCAGCCAAGACGCGAACACCATATATTTT.

This chain connects TRBV4-1 to TRBJ1-2; 7 nucleotides agree with TRBD1. The CDR3 runs to 14 residues. The ends lost 0 bases at V and 2 bases at J; junction bases unmatched: 0. Germline CDR1 is MGHRA and CDR2 is YSYEKL. Here the CDR3 reads CASSQETGNYGYTF. CDR3 in DNA: TGCGCCAGCAGCCAAGAGACAGGGAACTATGGCTACACCTTC.

The rearrangement uses TRBV21-1 and TRBJ2-7; TRBD2 was called by the table and not checked on the DNA. TRBV21-1 is classified as a pseudogene. The CDR3 spans 19 residues. This chain's CDR3 is CASSKDPAGARRSSYEQYV. The CDR3 region has the DNA TGTGCCAGCAGCAAAGATCCAGCGGGGGCGCGTAGGAGCTCCTACGAGCAGTACGTC.

On this clone: This same CDR3 is encoded by further DNA sequences in the sample. The chain uses TRBV18 and TRBJ1-2; a weak D match, TRBD1 (5 bases). V lost 3 bases and J lost 4, with 9 bases in between. Germline CDR1 is KGHSH and CDR2 is LQKENI. This CDR3 is built from 13 residues. CDR3 protein: CASSPGQGYGYTF. The CDR3 DNA is TGTGCCAGCTCACCCGGGCAGGGCTATGGCTACACCTTC.

The chain joins TRBV6-2 or TRBV6-3 to TRBJ1-5; no definite D call. V lost 4 bases and J lost 1, with 11 bases in between. The germline V gene encodes CDR1 MNHEY and CDR2 SVGEGT. The CDR3 runs 15 residues. CDR3: CASSFPRGSNQPQHF. CDR3 nucleotides: TGTGCCAGCAGTTTCCCTCGCGGGAGCAATCAGCCCCAGCATTTT.

This clone was seen only a few times. The chain couples TRBV30 to TRBJ2-5; TRBD2 aligns across 8 bases. This CDR3 is built from 13 residues. J gave up 9 bases and V 2 bases, and 8 bases lay outside the gene matches. Germline CDR1 reads GTSNPN; CDR2 reads SVGIG (reference sequence). For the CDR3, the DNA is TGTGCCTGGAGTTCTGCTAGCGGGCCCTCCCAGTACTTC. Encoded protein: CAWSSASGPSQYF.

The chain employs TRBV24-1 and TRBJ1-6; the D is unclear. This CDR3 spans 14 amino acids. Germline values: CDR1 KGHDR, CDR2 SFDVKD. Trimming removed 7 bases from V and 0 bases from J, with 6 bases in between. CDR3 nucleotides: TGTGCCACCAGGCTCAGCTCCTATAATTCACCCCTCCACTTT. This gives the protein CATRLSSYNSPLHF.

This sequence joins TRBV3-1 (or the pseudogene TRBV3-2) and TRBJ2-3; possible D gene TRBD2, 6 bases. V lost 4 bases, J lost 3 bases, and 17 bases lay in between. Germline values: CDR1 LGHDT, CDR2 YNNKEL (reference sequence). This CDR3 has 16 residues. CDR3: CASSRRAGGLTDTQYF. In DNA, the CDR3 is TGTGCCAGCAGCCGCCGAGCCGGGGGTCTTACAGATACGCAGTATTTT.

The chain couples TRBV27 to TRBJ2-5, with D possibly matching TRBD2 (5 bases). V was pared by 3 bases and J by 2 bases, with 7 bases between. Germline V gives CDR1 MNHEY, CDR2 SMNVEV (reference sequence). CDR3 length equals 13 residues. The CDR3 sequence is CASSFGVQETQYF. CDR3 DNA sequence: TGTGCCAGCAGTTTCGGGGTACAAGAGACCCAGTACTTC.

A remark on this clone: Its ends do not fully match the called genes, so a read error is possible. This sequence joins TRBV6-5 and TRBJ1-1; maybe TRBD1 (6 bases). Germline values: CDR1 MNHEY, CDR2 SVGAGI. The CDR3 contains 15 residues. CDR3 sequence (DNA): TGTGCCAGCGGTTACACAGGGTTCGTTAACACTGAAGCTTTCTTT. Translation gives CASGYTGFVNTEAFF.

This rearrangement joins TRBV4-3 to TRBJ2-1; D may be TRBD2 (7 bases). Germline loops: CDR1 LGHNA, CDR2 YSLEER. CDR3 size: 16 residues. Between the trimmed V and J ends, which lost 1 base and 7 bases, there was a span of 17 bases. DNA of the CDR3: TGCGCCAGCAGCCAAGGGGTGGGGGGGGCGCTTAATGAGCAGTTCTTC. Translation gives CASSQGVGGALNEQFF.

CDR3 amino acids: CSVGTGTTEAFF. CDR3 DNA: TGCAGCGTTGGGACAGGGACCACTGAAGCTTTCTTT. The chain carries TRBV29-1 and TRBJ1-1; 8 bases match TRBD1. J lost 4 bases, V lost 4 bases, and 2 bases had no gene match. The CDR3 extends over 12 amino acids. Germline V CDR1 and CDR2: SQVTM, ANQGSEA.

The chain has TRBV19 and TRBJ1-5; D may be TRBD1 (5 bases). The germline V gene encodes CDR1 LNHDA and CDR2 SQIVND (reference sequence). V lost 6 bases and J lost 1, with 13 bases in between. The CDR3 totals 15 residues. In nucleotides, the CDR3 is TGTGCCAGTAGCCAACAGGACCAGAGCAATCAGCCCCAGCATTTT. Translating it yields CASSQQDQSNQPQHF.

The genes are TRBV25-1 and TRBJ1-6; TRBD1 matches at 8 bases. The V gene's germline CDR1 is MGHDK and CDR2 SYGVNS. The CDR3 covers 15 residues. V dropped 5 bases and J dropped 5; count of bases not matched to a gene: 5. CDR3 nucleotides: TGTGCCAGCAGTCCACAGGGGGGGAATAATTCACCCCTCCACTTT. Encoded protein: CASSPQGGNNSPLHF.

The chain employs TRBV10-3 and TRBJ1-1; D not certain. V lost 0 bases and J 6 bases, leaving 2 bases between the germline ends. CDR1 is ENHRY, CDR2 SYGVKD, per germline. The CDR3 extends over 11 amino acids. CDR3 amino acids: CAISESAEAFF. DNA of the CDR3: TGTGCCATCAGTGAGTCCGCTGAAGCTTTCTTT.

In nucleotides, the CDR3 is TGTGCCATCAGGGGGACAGACTCTGGAAACACCATATATTTT. Translation gives CAIRGTDSGNTIYF. The chain has TRBV10-3 and TRBJ1-3; 7 nucleotides match TRBD1. The CDR3 has 14 residues. Germline V CDR1 and CDR2: ENHRY, SYGVKD. The trim removed 6 bases at V and 0 bases at J, leaving 2 bases unmatched.

This clone is a singleton in its sample. The rearrangement joins TRBV7-7 to TRBJ2-3; D uncertain. The CDR3 loop spans 14 amino acids. V gave up 2 bases and J gave up 0 bases, with 6 bases separating them. Germline CDR1 and CDR2: SSHAT and FNYEAQ (reference sequence). The CDR3 loop is CASSLTLSTDTQYF. DNA for the CDR3: TGTGCCAGCAGCTTAACTCTGAGCACAGATACGCAGTATTTT.

This chain joins TRBV19 and TRBJ1-1; D not resolved. With 5 bases removed from V and 1 base from J, the gap between germline ends came to 11 bases. Germline V gene data show CDR1 as LNHDA and CDR2 as SQIVND (reference sequence). CDR3 length equals 14 residues. The CDR3 nucleotides read TGTGCCAGTAGTGCCACTCCAAAGAACACTGAAGCTTTCTTT. It encodes CASSATPKNTEAFF.

Of note for this clone: At one end, the junction sequence differs from germline, possibly due to a read error. The chain links TRBV4-2 to TRBJ1-1; D call uncertain. In germline, CDR1 is LGHNA, CDR2 YNFKEQ. The CDR3 runs 13 residues. CDR3 protein: CASSQDSSRLVIF. The CDR3 region has the DNA TGTGCCAGCAGCCAAGATTCCTCTCGTTTAGTGATCTTT.

CDR3 sequence reads: CASSQVLLGLNTEAFF. CDR3 sequence (DNA): TGTGCCAGCAGCCAAGTCCTTTTGGGCCTGAACACTGAAGCTTTCTTT. The chain uses TRBV3-1 (or the pseudogene TRBV3-2) and TRBJ1-1; no reliable D call. The CDR3 is 16 amino acids. Germline CDR1 LGHDT, CDR2 YNNKEL (reference sequence). Trimming took 1 base from V and 0 from J, leaving 12 bases between them.